The rows below give T cell receptor beta chains drawn from one sample of a study of T cell repertoires in aging, cancer and after chemotherapy. One entry per CDR3 protein results from TCRdb running MiXCR on the multiplex PCR reads. The table shows approximately 1,500 distinct CDR3 sequences, with roughly 57% occurring only once. The sequencing input was blood. Receptors were obtained from a human donor with a blood cancer. Each CDR3 is given with its conserved first and last residue. D genes are given only for firm matches. Part of the rows lack a size; the others show once, few, many or a class for expanded clones.

len: 14; d_gene: .; v_gene: TRBV6-5; abundance: .; j_gene: TRBJ1-2; CDR3aa: CASMGLRGASGYTF; CDR3nt: TGTGCCAGCATGGGACTCAGGGGCGCAAGTGGCTACACCTTC
len: 12; d_gene: .; v_gene: TRBV6-1; abundance: medium-sized; j_gene: TRBJ2-4; CDR3aa: CASSLQGKIQYF; CDR3nt: TGTGCCAGCAGTTTACAGGGCAAGATTCAGTACTTC
len: 13; d_gene: .; v_gene: TRBV7-2; abundance: .; j_gene: TRBJ2-5; CDR3aa: CASARGDKETQYF; CDR3nt: TGCGCCAGCGCGAGGGGGGACAAGGAGACCCAGTACTTC
len: 13; d_gene: .; v_gene: TRBV11-2; abundance: medium-sized; j_gene: TRBJ1-3; CDR3aa: CASYPGGRNTIYF; CDR3nt: TGTGCCAGCTATCCCGGGGGACGAAACACCATATATTTT
len: 19; d_gene: TRBD1; v_gene: TRBV24-1; abundance: medium-sized; j_gene: TRBJ1-6; CDR3aa: CATSDSDRGPLSYNSPLHF; CDR3nt: TGTGCCACCAGTGATTCCGACAGGGGACCCTTGTCCTATAATTCACCCCTCCACTTT
len: 12; d_gene: .; v_gene: TRBV15; abundance: .; j_gene: TRBJ2-1; CDR3aa: CATSPLGVQQFF; CDR3nt: TGTGCCACCAGCCCTCTGGGGGTTCAGCAGTTCTTC
len: 16; d_gene: .; v_gene: TRBV5-6; abundance: .; j_gene: TRBJ2-5; CDR3aa: CASSWPRRGGRETQYF; CDR3nt: TGTGCCAGCAGCTGGCCGCGGAGGGGGGGCAGGGAGACCCAGTACTTC
len: 15; d_gene: .; v_gene: TRBV12-3/TRBV12-4; abundance: .; j_gene: TRBJ2-5; CDR3aa: CASTLVGGPRETQYF; CDR3nt: TGTGCCAGCACCTTGGTGGGGGGGCCCCGGGAGACCCAGTACTTC
len: 16; d_gene: .; v_gene: TRBV5-6; abundance: few; j_gene: TRBJ2-7; CDR3aa: CASSTFRLDSSYEQYF; CDR3nt: TGTGCCAGCAGCACCTTCCGATTGGATTCATCCTACGAGCAGTACTTC
len: 14; d_gene: .; v_gene: TRBV11-2; abundance: medium-sized; j_gene: TRBJ2-4; CDR3aa: CASSLAGTKNIQYF; CDR3nt: TGTGCCAGCAGCTTAGCAGGGACCAAAAACATTCAGTACTTC
len: 15; d_gene: TRBD1; v_gene: TRBV5-4; abundance: .; j_gene: TRBJ1-2; CDR3aa: CASSLAGDRVDGYTF; CDR3nt: TGTGCCAGCAGCTTGGCCGGGGACAGGGTTGATGGCTACACCTTC
len: 15; d_gene: .; v_gene: TRBV5-4; abundance: .; j_gene: TRBJ2-3; CDR3aa: CASSLVARPRDTQYF; CDR3nt: TGTGCCAGCAGCTTGGTAGCCCGACCAAGAGATACGCAGTATTTT
len: 16; d_gene: TRBD2; v_gene: TRBV6-4; abundance: .; j_gene: TRBJ2-1; CDR3aa: CASGTGTSGGYNEQFF; CDR3nt: TGTGCCAGCGGTACCGGGACTAGCGGGGGTTACAATGAGCAGTTCTTC
len: 12; d_gene: TRBD1; v_gene: TRBV6-1; abundance: .; j_gene: TRBJ1-5; CDR3aa: CATTGTAQPQHF; CDR3nt: TGTGCCACCACCGGGACAGCTCAGCCCCAGCATTTT
len: 16; d_gene: .; v_gene: TRBV4-2; abundance: .; j_gene: TRBJ1-1; CDR3aa: CASSQGITGIRPEAFF; CDR3nt: TGTGCCAGCAGCCAAGGTATCACAGGGATTCGGCCTGAAGCTTTCTTT
len: 15; d_gene: TRBD1; v_gene: TRBV19; abundance: .; j_gene: TRBJ1-6; CDR3aa: CASKGTGGPNSPLHF; CDR3nt: TGTGCTAGTAAGGGGACAGGGGGACCTAATTCACCCCTCCACTTT
len: 16; d_gene: TRBD1; v_gene: TRBV27; abundance: once; j_gene: TRBJ1-6; CDR3aa: CASRPGQGTYNSPLHF; CDR3nt: TGTGCCAGCAGGCCTGGACAGGGGACCTATAATTCACCCCTCCACTTT
len: 18; d_gene: TRBD2; v_gene: TRBV7-2; abundance: medium-sized; j_gene: TRBJ2-4; CDR3aa: CASSLTGLAGGPFAIQYF; CDR3nt: TGTGCCAGCAGCCTCACCGGACTAGCGGGGGGGCCTTTTGCCATTCAGTACTTC
len: 17; d_gene: .; v_gene: TRBV6-5; abundance: .; j_gene: TRBJ1-2; CDR3aa: CASSDGGESRIWHGYTF; CDR3nt: TGTGCCAGCAGTGACGGGGGCGAGTCTCGGATTTGGCATGGCTACACCTTC
len: 16; d_gene: TRBD1; v_gene: TRBV10-3; abundance: medium-sized; j_gene: TRBJ1-2; CDR3aa: CAISGHTGGNNYGYTF; CDR3nt: TGTGCCATCAGTGGCCATACAGGGGGAAATAACTATGGCTACACCTTC
len: 18; d_gene: TRBD2; v_gene: TRBV20-1; abundance: .; j_gene: TRBJ2-4; CDR3aa: CSARDREASGFTKNIQYF; CDR3nt: TGCAGTGCTAGAGATCGAGAGGCTAGCGGGTTTACCAAAAACATTCAGTACTTC
len: 16; d_gene: .; v_gene: TRBV7-2; abundance: few; j_gene: TRBJ2-5; CDR3aa: CASSFGGTPRRETQYF; CDR3nt: TGTGCCAGCAGCTTTGGTGGGACTCCAAGGAGAGAGACCCAGTACTTC
len: 13; d_gene: .; v_gene: TRBV6-4; abundance: large; j_gene: TRBJ1-4; CDR3aa: CASSDSAGEKLFF; CDR3nt: TGTGCCAGCAGTGACTCGGCGGGTGAAAAACTGTTTTTT
len: 14; d_gene: TRBD2; v_gene: TRBV6-5; abundance: large; j_gene: TRBJ2-1; CDR3aa: CASSSSGGYNEQFF; CDR3nt: TGTGCCAGCAGTTCTAGCGGGGGTTACAATGAGCAGTTCTTC
len: 14; d_gene: .; v_gene: TRBV11-2; abundance: .; j_gene: TRBJ1-1; CDR3aa: CASSPRGLWTEAFF; CDR3nt: TGTGCCAGCAGCCCCAGGGGTTTGTGGACTGAAGCTTTCTTT
len: 13; d_gene: .; v_gene: TRBV6-5; abundance: .; j_gene: TRBJ2-6; CDR3aa: CASWGAGANVLTF; CDR3nt: TGTGCCAGTTGGGGGGCTGGGGCCAACGTCCTGACTTTC
len: 15; d_gene: .; v_gene: TRBV28; abundance: .; j_gene: TRBJ2-3; CDR3aa: CASRETTRSTDTQYF; CDR3nt: TGTGCCAGTCGCGAAACTACTCGTAGCACAGATACGCAGTATTTT
len: 17; d_gene: .; v_gene: TRBV12-3/TRBV12-4; abundance: large; j_gene: TRBJ2-6; CDR3aa: CASSPRGRGAGANVLTF; CDR3nt: TGTGCCAGCAGTCCGAGGGGCAGGGGGGCTGGGGCCAACGTCCTGACTTTC
len: 14; d_gene: TRBD1; v_gene: TRBV6-1; abundance: .; j_gene: TRBJ2-2; CDR3aa: CVSSGQGGTGELFF; CDR3nt: TGTGTTAGCAGTGGACAGGGGGGCACCGGGGAGCTGTTTTTT
len: 14; d_gene: TRBD1; v_gene: TRBV12-3/TRBV12-4; abundance: medium-sized; j_gene: TRBJ2-2; CDR3aa: CASRQGANTGELFF; CDR3nt: TGTGCCAGCAGACAGGGGGCGAACACCGGGGAGCTGTTTTTT
len: 13; d_gene: .; v_gene: TRBV12-3/TRBV12-4; abundance: large; j_gene: TRBJ1-1; CDR3aa: CASSLGSNTEAFF; CDR3nt: TGTGCCAGCAGTTTAGGCTCGAACACTGAAGCTTTCTTT
len: 14; d_gene: .; v_gene: TRBV29-1; abundance: .; j_gene: TRBJ2-1; CDR3aa: CSVEVQGGYNEQFF; CDR3nt: TGCAGCGTTGAGGTACAGGGAGGCTACAATGAGCAGTTCTTC
len: 15; d_gene: .; v_gene: TRBV5-4; abundance: large; j_gene: TRBJ1-1; CDR3aa: CASSLSADYNTEAFF; CDR3nt: TGTGCCAGCAGCTTGTCGGCGGATTATAACACTGAAGCTTTCTTT
len: 15; d_gene: TRBD2; v_gene: TRBV10-3; abundance: large; j_gene: TRBJ2-2; CDR3aa: CAIMRAGGVTGELFF; CDR3nt: TGTGCCATCATGCGAGCGGGGGGGGTCACCGGGGAGCTGTTTTTT
len: 16; d_gene: TRBD1; v_gene: TRBV6-6; abundance: .; j_gene: TRBJ1-2; CDR3aa: CASSLLRDRGDYGYTF; CDR3nt: TGTGCCAGCAGCCTCCTCCGGGACAGGGGGGACTATGGCTACACCTTC
len: 13; d_gene: .; v_gene: TRBV6-2/TRBV6-3; abundance: large; j_gene: TRBJ2-7; CDR3aa: CASTDQRGHEQYF; CDR3nt: TGTGCCAGCACCGACCAGAGGGGTCACGAGCAGTACTTC
len: 16; d_gene: .; v_gene: TRBV12-3/TRBV12-4; abundance: .; j_gene: TRBJ1-3; CDR3aa: CASSLASGLGGNTIYF; CDR3nt: TGTGCCAGCAGTTTAGCGTCAGGTCTCGGAGGGAACACCATATATTTT
len: 16; d_gene: TRBD1; v_gene: TRBV6-2/TRBV6-3; abundance: .; j_gene: TRBJ1-3; CDR3aa: CASRMRGLTAGNTIYF; CDR3nt: TGTGCCAGCAGAATGAGGGGGCTAACGGCTGGAAACACCATATATTTT
len: 14; d_gene: .; v_gene: TRBV6-2/TRBV6-3; abundance: large; j_gene: TRBJ2-3; CDR3aa: CASRGDSDTDTQYF; CDR3nt: TGTGCCAGCAGGGGCGACTCGGATACAGATACGCAGTATTTT
len: 14; d_gene: TRBD1; v_gene: TRBV6-5; abundance: .; j_gene: TRBJ1-2; CDR3aa: CASSPDRGSYGYTF; CDR3nt: TGTGCCAGCAGCCCCGACAGGGGGTCCTATGGCTACACCTTC
len: 13; d_gene: .; v_gene: TRBV6-4; abundance: .; j_gene: TRBJ1-5; CDR3aa: CASSGESNQPQHF; CDR3nt: TGTGCCAGCAGTGGTGAAAGCAATCAGCCCCAGCATTTT
len: 13; d_gene: .; v_gene: TRBV19; abundance: .; j_gene: TRBJ1-5; CDR3aa: CASSPYSNQPQHF; CDR3nt: TGTGCCAGTAGTCCATATAGCAATCAGCCCCAGCATTTT
len: 13; d_gene: .; v_gene: TRBV6-1; abundance: few; j_gene: TRBJ2-7; CDR3aa: CASSTLGAGEQYF; CDR3nt: TGTGCCAGCAGTACCCTTGGGGCCGGCGAGCAGTACTTC
len: 14; d_gene: .; v_gene: TRBV7-6; abundance: .; j_gene: TRBJ2-3; CDR3aa: CASSLGGAADTQYF; CDR3nt: TGTGCCAGCAGCTTAGGGGGGGCCGCGGATACGCAGTATTTT
len: 15; d_gene: .; v_gene: TRBV7-2; abundance: medium-sized; j_gene: TRBJ1-1; CDR3aa: CASSLTGRANTEAFF; CDR3nt: TGTGCCAGCAGCCTTACCGGACGGGCGAACACTGAAGCTTTCTTT
len: 12; d_gene: TRBD2; v_gene: TRBV29-1; abundance: once; j_gene: TRBJ2-7; CDR3aa: CSAGTTSYEQYF; CDR3nt: TGCAGTGCCGGGACTACCTCCTACGAGCAGTACTTC
len: 16; d_gene: .; v_gene: TRBV30; abundance: .; j_gene: TRBJ1-2; CDR3aa: CDWSLGDGRFNYGYTF; CDR3nt: TGTGACTGGAGCTTAGGGGACGGCCGATTTAACTATGGCTACACCTTC
len: 12; d_gene: .; v_gene: TRBV19; abundance: .; j_gene: TRBJ2-1; CDR3aa: CASSIGGKKVYF; CDR3nt: TGTGCCAGTAGTATAGGGGGAAAGAAGGTATACTTC
len: 22; d_gene: .; v_gene: TRBV10-3; abundance: once; j_gene: TRBJ1-5; CDR3aa: CASSYFPPGRGLPRASNQPQHF; CDR3nt: TGTGCCAGCAGTTACTTCCCCCCCGGCAGGGGTTTGCCCCGGGCGAGCAATCAGCCCCAGCATTTT
len: 12; d_gene: .; v_gene: TRBV6-6; abundance: .; j_gene: TRBJ1-6; CDR3aa: CASSAGRDDLHF; CDR3nt: TGTGCCAGCAGTGCCGGCCGGGACGACCTCCACTTT
len: 13; d_gene: .; v_gene: TRBV12-3/TRBV12-4; abundance: .; j_gene: TRBJ2-7; CDR3aa: CASSPAHSYEQYF; CDR3nt: TGTGCCAGCAGCCCCGCACATTCCTACGAGCAGTACTTC
len: 12; d_gene: TRBD2; v_gene: TRBV29-1; abundance: .; j_gene: TRBJ2-3; CDR3aa: CSVLAVTDTQYF; CDR3nt: TGCAGCGTCCTAGCGGTCACAGATACGCAGTATTTT
len: 16; d_gene: TRBD2; v_gene: TRBV19; abundance: .; j_gene: TRBJ2-3; CDR3aa: CASSMGLAERTDTQYF; CDR3nt: TGTGCCAGTAGTATGGGACTAGCAGAGCGCACAGATACGCAGTATTTT
len: 15; d_gene: TRBD1; v_gene: TRBV12-3/TRBV12-4; abundance: .; j_gene: TRBJ1-6; CDR3aa: CASSGQGTYNLPLHF; CDR3nt: TGTGCCAGCAGTGGACAGGGGACCTATAATTTACCCCTCCACTTT
len: 15; d_gene: TRBD1; v_gene: TRBV6-4; abundance: large; j_gene: TRBJ2-3; CDR3aa: CASSEDRGGTDTQYF; CDR3nt: TGTGCCAGCAGTGAGGACAGGGGCGGCACAGATACGCAGTATTTT